This T cell receptor beta chain appears in the sequencing data of a study of T cells in Graves' hyperthyroidism and ophthalmopathy. Study observations and caveats: Most expanded thyroid clonotypes above 0.001 also appeared in blood.

This clonotype was seen many times. Its antigen is as yet unknown. The investigators amplified TCR beta CDR3 regions from RNA transcripts. Initially, a first-round RT-PCR of the TCR CDR3 employed the HTBI primer set. MiXCR was run by TCRdb on the multiplex PCR reads, yielding one entry per CDR3 protein. In the table there are some 650,000 distinct CDR3 sequences, more than 15% of which are singletons. CDR3 length equals 14 residues. The V end was cut by 6 bases, the J end by 3 bases, with 14 bases between. The V and J genes are TRBV12-3 or TRBV12-4 and TRBJ2-5; possible D gene TRBD1, 5 bases. The sequence was collected from a woman in her forties with Graves' ophthalmopathy. The sequencing input was blood. The CDR3 reads CASRLSGNEETQYF. CDR3 nucleotides: TGTGCCAGCAGATTGTCAGGGAATGAAGAGACCCAGTACTTC.